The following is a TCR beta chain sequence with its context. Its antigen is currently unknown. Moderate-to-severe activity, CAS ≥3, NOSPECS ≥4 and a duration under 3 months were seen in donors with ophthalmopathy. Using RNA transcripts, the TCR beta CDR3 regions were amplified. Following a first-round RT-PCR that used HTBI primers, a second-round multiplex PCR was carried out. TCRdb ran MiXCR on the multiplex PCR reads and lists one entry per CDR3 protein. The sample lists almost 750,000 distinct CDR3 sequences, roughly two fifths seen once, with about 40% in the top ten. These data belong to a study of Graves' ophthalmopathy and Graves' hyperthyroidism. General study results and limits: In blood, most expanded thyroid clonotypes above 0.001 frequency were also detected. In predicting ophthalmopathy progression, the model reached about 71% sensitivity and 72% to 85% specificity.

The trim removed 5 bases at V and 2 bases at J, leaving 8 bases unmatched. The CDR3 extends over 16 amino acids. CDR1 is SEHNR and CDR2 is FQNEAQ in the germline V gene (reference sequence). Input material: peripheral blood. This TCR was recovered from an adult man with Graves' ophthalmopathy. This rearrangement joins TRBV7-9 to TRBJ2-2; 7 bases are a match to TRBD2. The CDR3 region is CASSQASGVNTGELFF. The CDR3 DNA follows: TGTGCCAGCAGCCAAGCCAGCGGGGTTAACACCGGGGAGCTGTTTTTT.